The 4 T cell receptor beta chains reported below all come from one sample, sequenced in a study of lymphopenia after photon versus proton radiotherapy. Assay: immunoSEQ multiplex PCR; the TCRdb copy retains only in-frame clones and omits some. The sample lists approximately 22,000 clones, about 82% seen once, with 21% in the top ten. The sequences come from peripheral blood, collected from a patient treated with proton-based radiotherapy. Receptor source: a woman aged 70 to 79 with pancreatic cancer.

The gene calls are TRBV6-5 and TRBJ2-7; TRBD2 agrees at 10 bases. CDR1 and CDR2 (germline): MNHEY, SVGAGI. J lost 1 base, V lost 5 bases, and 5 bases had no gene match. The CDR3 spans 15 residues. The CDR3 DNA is TGTGCCAGCAGTCTTCTAGCGGGAGCATCCTACGAGCAGTACTTC. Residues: CASSLLAGASYEQYF.

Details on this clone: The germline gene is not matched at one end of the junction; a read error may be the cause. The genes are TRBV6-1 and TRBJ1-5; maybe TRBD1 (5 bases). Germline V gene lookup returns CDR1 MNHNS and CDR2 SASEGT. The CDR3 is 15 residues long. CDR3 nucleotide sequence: TGTGCCAGCAATGAAGCGACAGAAAGCAATCAGCCCCAGCATTTT. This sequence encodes CASNEATESNQPQHF.

CDR3 bases: TGTGCCTGGAGTGTAAAGGGGGCCCACACTGAAGCTTTCTTT. This gives the protein CAWSVKGAHTEAFF. The V and J genes are TRBV30 and TRBJ1-1; 7 positions match TRBD1. This CDR3 has 14 residues. V shed 0 bases, J shed 3 bases, and the junction held 4 bases outside the gene matches. CDR1 and CDR2 (germline): GTSNPN, SVGIG (reference sequence).

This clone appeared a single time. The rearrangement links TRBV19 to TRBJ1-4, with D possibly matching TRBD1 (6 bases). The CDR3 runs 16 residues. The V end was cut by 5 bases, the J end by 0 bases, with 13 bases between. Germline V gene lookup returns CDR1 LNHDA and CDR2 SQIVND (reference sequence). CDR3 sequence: CASSPDRLATNEKLFF. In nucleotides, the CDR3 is TGTGCCAGTAGTCCGGACAGACTTGCAACTAATGAAAAACTGTTTTTT.